This T cell receptor (beta chain) was observed in a study of shared clonotypes between healthy human individuals. Study details: The cohort comprised a couple of women and a few men. Their ages spanned 18 to 49 years. Findings of the study overall: On the whole, naive subsets had larger estimated richness than memory subsets had.

Authors' data handling: ImmunoSEQ only sent back junction sequences with no quality scores, so filtering was done differently. Repertoires were generated with immunoSEQ multiplex PCR, while TCRdb's copy carries only in-frame clones and drops some. V, J and clone size derive from that table, while D and trimming were established from the DNA sequence. The sample holds about a million clones; 60% to 80% are singletons and the top ten take 0.89%. CDR1 SGHRS and CDR2 YFSETQ come from the germline V gene. This CDR3 is built from 14 residues. V was trimmed by 0 bases and J by 0 bases, leaving 6 bases between them. This clone was detected ten times or more. Antigen unknown. In the same sample, other DNA sequences code for this CDR3.

The chain carries TRBV5-1 and TRBJ1-1; no definite D call. The sequenced sample consisted of memory CD4+ T cells from PBMCs. Sample subset: CD45RA-negative fraction. This TCR came from a man younger than 35 in good health. Some clones in this sample may be carry-over from other donors' samples. CDR3 bases: TGCGCCAGCAGCTTGGGTGGCCTGAACACTGAAGCTTTCTTT. It yields the protein CASSLGGLNTEAFF.